The 20 T cell receptor beta chains below all came from one sample that was sequenced in a study of T cell responses to AZD1222 COVID-19 vaccine (dated by TCRdb to about 2021). This specimen's time point label, interpreted: baseline before first vaccination. Library preparation employed the immunoSEQ multiplex PCR assay. Not all clones reach the TCRdb copy of this immuneACCESS table, which keeps in-frame sequences only. Checked studies attribute under half of the gap to unresolved V genes and leave the rest unexplained. The sample includes tens of thousands of clones, with 85% to 90% observed a single time. The ten biggest clones cover roughly a tenth of the sample. Specimen: peripheral blood, collected on day 0 of AZD1222 vaccination. Every receptor here comes from an adult in good health.

V usage is TRBV7-2 and J usage is TRBJ1-4, with TRBD1 matching 8 bases. The CDR3 length is 14 residues. V lost 6 bases and J lost 4; bases outside the gene matches: 4. Germline V lookup: CDR1 SGHTA, CDR2 FQGNSA. The CDR3 region is CASSPTGVNEKLFF. CDR3 in DNA: TGTGCCAGCAGTCCGACAGGGGTTAATGAAAAACTGTTTTTT.

This rearrangement joins TRBV18 to TRBJ2-7; TRBD2 aligns across 10 bases. The CDR3 contains 16 residues. Germline V gene data show CDR1 as KGHSH and CDR2 as LQKENI. Trimming took 1 base from V and 11 from J; bases not matched to a gene: 14. The CDR3 DNA reads TGTGCCAGCTCACCACAAGAGGGACTAGCGCCGCCGGCTGAGTACTTC. This gives the protein CASSPQEGLAPPAEYF.

The chain recombines TRBV21-1 with TRBJ2-3; the tabulated D call, TRBD2, remains unverified against the DNA. TRBV21-1 is deemed a pseudogene. CDR3 length equals 17 residues. The CDR3 sequence is CASSKEAGSASTDTQYF. The CDR3 DNA follows: TGTGCCAGCAGCAAAGAGGCGGGGTCTGCTAGCACAGATACGCAGTATTTT.

V and J are TRBV7-9 and TRBJ2-3, with TRBD2 identical over 9 bases. The ends lost 1 base at V and 5 bases at J; junction bases unmatched: 7. CDR3 length equals 16 residues. Germline V gene lookup returns CDR1 SEHNR and CDR2 FQNEAQ (reference sequence). The CDR3 reads CASSLVLSGSGDTQYF. CDR3 coding DNA: TGTGCCAGCAGCTTAGTTCTTAGCGGGAGCGGAGATACGCAGTATTTT.

The J gene is TRBJ1-1, the V gene TRBV18; D might be TRBD1 (5 bases). The CDR3 spans 16 residues. Per the germline V gene, CDR1 is KGHSH and CDR2 is LQKENI. Between the trimmed V and J ends, which lost 2 bases and 4 bases, there was a span of 17 bases. CDR3 protein: CASSPVGTSGSTEAFF. CDR3 DNA: TGTGCCAGCTCACCAGTTGGGACTTCGGGGAGCACTGAAGCTTTCTTT.

This CDR3 is CSAHREETQYF. Here the CDR3 DNA reads TGCAGTGCCCACAGGGAGGAGACCCAGTACTTC. The rearrangement joins TRBV20-1 to TRBJ2-5; possibly TRBD1 for D (6 bases). The V end lost 6 bases, the J end lost 5 bases, and 10 bases lay between the germline ends. The CDR3 totals 11 residues. The V gene's germline CDR1 is DFQATT and CDR2 SNEGSKA (reference sequence).

CDR3 nucleotide sequence: TGTGCCATCAGTGTGGAGGACAGGGATCAGCCCCAGCATTTT. Its translation is CAISVEDRDQPQHF. The chain recombines TRBV10-3 with TRBJ1-5; TRBD1 matches 8 bases. Germline V lookup: CDR1 ENHRY, CDR2 SYGVKD. The CDR3 runs 14 residues. V was clipped by 4 bases and J by 5 bases; unmatched bases: 4.

The rearrangement uses TRBV24-1 and TRBJ2-2, with 11 bases that match TRBD1. CDR1 is KGHDR and CDR2 is SFDVKD in the germline V gene. There are 18 residues in the CDR3. After removal of 4 bases from V and 2 bases from J, the junction contained 8 bases not matched to a gene. The CDR3 loop is CATSEKGTGGENTGELFF. The CDR3 DNA is TGTGCCACCAGTGAGAAGGGGACAGGGGGAGAAAACACCGGGGAGCTGTTTTTT.

The CDR3 DNA is TGTGCCAGCAGTGAGGGGACAGGGCTGGGCGAAAAACTGTTTTTT. The encoded protein is CASSEGTGLGEKLFF. The chain recombines TRBV6-1 with TRBJ1-4; TRBD1 matches 9 bases. The junction had 7 bases not matched to a gene; V was cut back by 3 bases and J by 8 bases. The germline CDR1 and CDR2 sequences are MNHNS and SASEGT. This CDR3 is 15 amino acids long.

This clone showed up just once. V and J are TRBV6-5 and TRBJ2-3; D unclear. CDR3 length: 15 amino acids. V was shortened by 6 bases and J by 2 bases, with 15 bases between the two germline ends. Germline V gene lookup returns CDR1 MNHEY and CDR2 SVGAGI. The CDR3 DNA reads TGTGCCAGCAGGGAGACCTGGGCGAACACAGATACGCAGTATTTT. Amino acid sequence: CASRETWANTDTQYF.

The chain uses TRBV20-1 and TRBJ1-5; D is uncertain. The length of the CDR3 is 11 residues. With 3 bases removed from V and 5 bases from J, the gap between germline ends came to 5 bases. Per germline, CDR1 DFQATT and CDR2 SNEGSKA (reference sequence). The CDR3 coding sequence is TGCAGTGCTAGGGACCATCAGCCCCAGCATTTT. It is translated as CSARDHQPQHF.

The chain couples TRBV19 to TRBJ1-4, with D uncertain. The CDR3 extends over 15 amino acids. With 0 bases removed from V and 7 bases from J, the gap between germline ends came to 12 bases. From germline, CDR1 is LNHDA and CDR2 SQIVND (reference sequence). The CDR3 loop reads CASSIDSGSGEKLFF. CDR3 in DNA: TGTGCCAGTAGTATAGATTCTGGAAGCGGTGAAAAACTGTTTTTT.

This chain connects TRBV10-3 to TRBJ1-1; maybe TRBD1 (5 bases). Trimming removed 7 bases from V and 2 bases from J, with 11 bases in between. The CDR3 loop spans 13 amino acids. The germline CDR1 and CDR2 sequences are ENHRY and SYGVKD. CDR3: CAITLGLNTEAFF. For the CDR3, the DNA is TGTGCCATCACCCTGGGGCTTAACACTGAAGCTTTCTTT.

The chain joins TRBV18 to TRBJ2-1; the match to TRBD2 covers 13 bases. Unmatched junction bases numbered 4, after V lost 3 bases and J lost 5 bases. Germline V CDR1 and CDR2: KGHSH, LQKENI. The CDR3 totals 16 residues. DNA for the CDR3: TGTGCCAGCTCACCCGTGGGACTAGCGGGGCACAATGAGCAGTTCTTC. Its protein is CASSPVGLAGHNEQFF.

In this sample, this clone turned up a few times. The J gene is TRBJ1-4, the V gene TRBV11-2; possible D gene TRBD1, 6 bases. The length of the CDR3 is 14 residues. Per germline, CDR1 SGHAT and CDR2 FQNNGV. V shed 4 bases and J shed 7 bases, with 13 bases lying between them. The CDR3 DNA follows: TGTGCCAGCAGCTCTCAGGGGTATAGTGAAAAACTGTTTTTT. As protein: CASSSQGYSEKLFF.

The chain couples TRBV5-1 to TRBJ2-5; 13 nucleotides match TRBD2. Trimming took 6 bases from V and 5 from J; bases not matched to a gene: 7. This CDR3 is built from 15 residues. Germline V gene lookup returns CDR1 SGHRS and CDR2 YFSETQ. CDR3: CASTRTSGRTETQYF. Written as DNA, the CDR3 is TGCGCCAGCACGAGGACTAGCGGGAGAACTGAGACCCAGTACTTC.

This rearrangement joins TRBV19 to TRBJ2-3, with D possibly TRBD2 on 7 matching bases. The CDR3 spans 16 residues. The germline gives CDR1 LNHDA, CDR2 SQIVND (reference sequence). The V end lost 4 bases, the J end lost 4 bases, and 18 bases lay between the germline ends. CDR3 sequence reads: CASSTASGGGADTQYF. Here the CDR3 DNA reads TGTGCCAGTAGTACGGCTAGCGGAGGGGGGGCAGATACGCAGTATTTT. The entire variable domain, with the rest obtained from reference TRBV19 and TRBJ2-3, is as follows: DGGITQSPKYLFRKEGQNVTLSCEQNLNHDAMYWYRQDPGQGLRLIYYSQIVNDFQKGDIAEGYSVSREKKESFPLTVTSAQKNPTAFYLCASSTASGGGADTQYFGPGTRLTVL.

This clone was found a few times. Here the CDR3 DNA reads TGTGCCAGTAGTATGTATGCTCAGCCCCAGCATTTT. Translation gives CASSMYAQPQHF. This chain uses TRBV19 with TRBJ1-5; D unresolved. V was pared by 3 bases and J by 6 bases, with 6 bases between. CDR3 length: 12 amino acids. The germline V gene has CDR1 LNHDA and CDR2 SQIVND (reference sequence).

This chain connects TRBV29-1 to TRBJ1-1; TRBD1 agrees at 7 bases. The CDR3 has 13 amino acids. The V gene end was trimmed by 7 bases and the J gene end by 2 bases; junction bases not matched to a gene: 7. Germline lookup yields CDR1 SQVTM and CDR2 ANQGSEA. CDR3 amino acids: CSARPGGNTEAFF. The DNA of the CDR3 is TGCAGCGCCCGACCAGGGGGAAACACTGAAGCTTTCTTT.

The chain has TRBV2 and TRBJ1-1; no clear D. Germline CDR1 and CDR2: SNHLY and FYNNEI. Trimming removed 2 bases at V and 8 bases at J, with 9 bases between. The CDR3 length is 12 residues. CDR3 DNA sequence: TGTGCCAGCAGTGAAATGATTTTCGAAGCTTTCTTT. Its translation: CASSEMIFEAFF.